The 25 T cell receptor beta chains reported below all come from one sample, sequenced in a study of low-dose radiotherapy and immunotherapy resistance in tumors. TRAV and TRBV primers primed cDNA for both TCRalpha and TCRbeta. A constant-region primer paired with the V-primer adapter amplified TCRs over approximately 19 PCR cycles. TCRdb re-derived calls from the reads in MiXCR, one entry per CDR3 protein. The table records roughly 39,000 distinct CDR3 sequences, about a third of them present only once. The sample's time point: before trial treatment. Here the sequenced sample was PBMCs, taken before treatment. These receptors all come from a male donor with gallbladder cancer.

The chain is built from TRBV20-1 and TRBJ1-5; unclear D gene. This CDR3 has 13 residues. Trimming shortened V by 0 bases and J by 2 bases, and 5 bases separated the two germline ends. The germline V gene encodes CDR1 DFQATT and CDR2 SNEGSKA (reference sequence). CDR3 sequence reads: CSARDLGNQPQHF. The DNA of the CDR3 is TGCAGTGCTAGAGATCTGGGCAATCAGCCCCAGCATTTT.

This clonotype was picked up many times. J is TRBJ2-1 and V is TRBV3-1, with 10 positions matching TRBD2. Germline V gene data show CDR1 as LGHDT and CDR2 as YNNKEL (reference sequence). There are 17 residues in the CDR3. Trimming removed 2 bases from V and 3 bases from J; junction bases left unmatched: 7. The chain's CDR3 is CASSQTSSGGFYNEQFF. The CDR3 DNA reads as TGTGCCAGCAGCCAAACGTCTAGCGGGGGTTTCTACAATGAGCAGTTCTTC.

Many counts were recorded for this clonotype. This rearrangement joins TRBV12-3 or TRBV12-4 to TRBJ2-1, with D unclear. CDR3 length: 16 residues. V gave up 3 bases and J gave up 0 bases, with 12 bases separating them. The chain's CDR3 is CASSLDLDPSYNEQFF. The CDR3 bases are TGTGCCAGCAGTTTGGATTTGGACCCCTCCTACAATGAGCAGTTCTTC.

The chain recombines TRBV5-1 with TRBJ1-1; unclear D gene. Trimming took off 0 bases at V and 1 base at J, with 7 bases between the two ends. Germline values: CDR1 SGHRS, CDR2 YFSETQ. This CDR3 contains 14 residues. CDR3 sequence reads: CASSLAKQNTEAFF. DNA of the CDR3: TGCGCCAGCAGCTTGGCCAAGCAGAACACTGAAGCTTTCTTT.

This clonotype was recorded many times. J is TRBJ1-2 and V is TRBV20-1, with D unclear. V lost 6 bases and J 7 bases, leaving 9 bases between the germline ends. The CDR3 runs 10 residues. CDR1 and CDR2 from the germline V gene are DFQATT and SNEGSKA (reference sequence). CDR3 sequence: CSAPAGGYTF. The CDR3 DNA sequence: TGCAGTGCCCCTGCGGGTGGCTACACCTTC.

The sample holds many counts of this clonotype. V is TRBV7-9 and J is TRBJ2-7, with TRBD2 as a possible D gene (6 bases). The CDR3 is made up of 13 amino acids. Germline V lookup: CDR1 SEHNR, CDR2 FQNEAQ (reference sequence). Trimming stripped 3 bases from V and 3 bases from J, with 9 bases between. CDR3 DNA sequence: TGTGCCAGCAGCTTGTCGGGGGACTACGAGCAGTACTTC. It specifies CASSLSGDYEQYF.

This clonotype was seen many times. The V and J genes are TRBV6-6 and TRBJ1-6; the D is unclear. V was pared by 5 bases and J by 14 bases, with 16 bases between. CDR1 and CDR2 from the germline V gene are MNHNY and SVGAGI (reference sequence). This CDR3 is built from 13 residues. For the CDR3, the DNA is TGTGCCAGCAGTACAACGACCCGCCGGGCCCTCCACTTT. This encodes CASSTTTRRALHF.

V is TRBV4-3 and J is TRBJ1-1; D might be TRBD1 (6 bases). Trimming took 3 bases from V and 0 from J, leaving 11 bases between them. The CDR3 sequence is 15 residues long. Germline V gives CDR1 LGHNA, CDR2 YSLEER. The CDR3 DNA is TGCGCCAGCAGCCAGGGGGGCTCGATGAACACTGAAGCTTTCTTT. Amino acid sequence: CASSQGGSMNTEAFF.

This clonotype was counted many times. V is TRBV7-3 and J is TRBJ1-6; D is undetermined. Germline V gives CDR1 SGHTA, CDR2 FQGTGA. CDR3 size: 16 residues. V was clipped by 5 bases and J by 9 bases, with 20 bases between them. CDR3 loop: CASSPEVITRGSPLHF. The CDR3 DNA sequence: TGTGCCAGCAGCCCCGAGGTGATTACACGGGGTTCACCCCTCCACTTT.

This clonotype has a count of ten or more. The J gene is TRBJ1-2, the V gene TRBV7-2; 10 nucleotides agree with TRBD1. Germline values: CDR1 SGHTA, CDR2 FQGNSA. The CDR3 covers 15 residues. J was trimmed by 8 bases and V by 5 bases; bases with no gene match: 11. CDR3 sequence (DNA): TGTGCCAGCAGCGCTCCCGGGACAGGGGTTACCGGCTACACCTTC. Amino acids: CASSAPGTGVTGYTF. The full variable domain, with the rest looked up from reference TRBV7-2 and TRBJ1-2, is GAGVSQSPSNKVTEKGKDVELRCDPISGHTALYWYRQSLGQGLEFLIYFQGNSAPDKSGLPSDRFSAERTGGSVSTLTIQRTQQEDSAVYLCASSAPGTGVTGYTFGSGTRLTVV.

By share, this clonotype counts as medium-sized. V and J are TRBV6-2 or TRBV6-3 and TRBJ1-1; D is undetermined. From germline, CDR1 is MNHEY and CDR2 SVGEGT. CDR3 length equals 13 residues. V was shortened by 6 bases and J by 0 bases, with 8 bases between the two germline ends. The chain's CDR3 is CASSVEMNTEAFF. CDR3 bases: TGTGCCAGCAGCGTAGAAATGAACACTGAAGCTTTCTTT.

This chain connects TRBV3-1 to TRBJ2-1; 10 positions agree with TRBD2. This CDR3 is 16 amino acids long. Trimming cost V 0 bases and J 6 bases; bases outside gene matches: 5. Germline CDR1 LGHDT, CDR2 YNNKEL (reference sequence). CDR3 loop: CASSQDPASGGNEQFF. CDR3 DNA: TGTGCCAGCAGCCAAGATCCGGCTAGCGGGGGCAATGAGCAGTTCTTC.

On this clonotype itself: Only one base separates this from a far larger clonotype, so it likely reflects a read error. V gene TRBV7-9 combines with J gene TRBJ2-7, with 8 bases lining up with TRBD2. CDR3 length equals 15 residues. CDR1 is SEHNR and CDR2 is FQNEAQ in the germline V gene (reference sequence). CDR3 sequence (DNA): TGCGCCAGCGGCCCCGGGGGGGGGAGCTCCTACGAGCAGTACTTC. Its translation: CASGPGGGSSYEQYF. The full variable domain, rest sourced from reference TRBV7-9 and TRBJ2-7, is DTGVSQNPRHKITKRGQNVTFRCDPISEHNRLYWYRQTLGQGPEFLTYFQNEAQLEKSRLLSDRFSAERPKGSFSTLEIQRTEQGDSAMYLCASGPGGGSSYEQYFGPGTRLTVT.

This sequence joins TRBV6-2 or TRBV6-3 and TRBJ2-3; 7 nucleotides align to TRBD2. CDR1 is MNHEY and CDR2 is SVGEGT in the germline V gene. The CDR3 totals 15 residues. With 6 bases clipped from V and 4 bases from J, the junction kept 10 bases outside the gene matches. The CDR3 sequence is CASREAGREADTQYF. CDR3 bases: TGTGCCAGCAGGGAAGCGGGGAGAGAGGCAGATACGCAGTATTTT.

By proportion, this clonotype is medium-sized. This chain joins TRBV18 and TRBJ2-2; TRBD1 is a possible D gene (6 bases). The CDR3 runs 14 residues. The germline V gene has CDR1 KGHSH and CDR2 LQKENI. Trimming took off 1 base at V and 6 bases at J, with 9 bases between the two ends. In DNA, the CDR3 is TGTGCCAGCTCACCACGGCGGACAGCCGGGGAGCTGTTTTTT. This encodes CASSPRRTAGELFF.

Worth noting for this clonotype: Since a far larger clone is one base different, this is likely a read error. V and J are TRBV28 and TRBJ1-6; 9 bases map to TRBD1. Germline lookup yields CDR1 MDHEN and CDR2 SYDVKM. The CDR3 consists of 15 residues. V dropped 5 bases and J dropped 7; count of bases not matched to a gene: 6. The CDR3 nucleotides are TGTGCCAGCAGTGCACAGGGGGCTTGGAATTCACCCCTCCACTTT. Translated, it gives CASSAQGAWNSPLHF.

Concerning this clonotype: This is likely a read error, given that the CDR3 carries no conserved phenylalanine or tryptophan at its end. This chain joins TRBV6-1 and TRBJ1-2, with 12 bases that match TRBD1. V gave up 7 bases and J gave up 8 bases; unmatched junction bases: 8. CDR1 MNHNS and CDR2 SASEGT come from the germline V gene. This CDR3 is built from 14 residues. CDR3 DNA: TGTGCCAGCAATAAGGGACAGGGGGCTGGAGGCTACACCATC. Translated, it gives CASNKGQGAGGYTI.

The CDR3, as DNA: TGTGCCAGCAGTGGTAGCAATCAGCCCCAGCATTTT. This encodes CASSGSNQPQHF. V usage is TRBV6-2 or TRBV6-3 and J usage is TRBJ1-5; D unclear. The CDR3 has 12 amino acids. Germline V gene lookup returns CDR1 MNHEY and CDR2 SVGEGT. Trimming cost V 5 bases and J 0 bases, with 2 bases left between them.

This clonotype was seen many times. The chain recombines TRBV7-9 with TRBJ2-2, with D possibly being TRBD1 (6 bases). Germline V lookup: CDR1 SEHNR, CDR2 FQNEAQ (reference sequence). The CDR3 is made up of 17 amino acids. V was shortened by 3 bases and J by 0 bases, with 14 bases between the two germline ends. The CDR3: CASSLIGGQANTGELFF. CDR3 in DNA: TGTGCCAGCAGCTTGATAGGGGGACAAGCGAACACCGGGGAGCTGTTTTTT.

Comments on this clonotype: With only one base between it and a far larger clone, this is likely a read error. The genes are TRBV11-1 and TRBJ2-7; TRBD2 matches 10 bases. After removal of 1 base from V and 7 bases from J, the junction contained 10 bases not matched to a gene. The length of the CDR3 is 16 residues. CDR1 is SGHAT and CDR2 is FQDESV in the germline V gene (reference sequence). The CDR3 DNA reads TGTGCCAGCAGCTTAGGTTACCTAGCGGGAGTTAATGAGCAGTACTTC. Its translation is CASSLGYLAGVNEQYF.

By sample fraction, this clonotype is medium-sized. The chain employs TRBV7-2 and TRBJ1-4; D unresolved. V lost 0 bases and J lost 3, with 8 bases in between. This CDR3 contains 15 residues. CDR1 is SGHTA and CDR2 is FQGNSA in the germline V gene. CDR3 amino acids: CASSLAVGPNEKLFF. CDR3 in DNA: TGTGCCAGCAGCTTAGCCGTTGGTCCTAATGAAAAACTGTTTTTT.

The CDR3 spells CAFRGTGELFF. The CDR3 nucleotides are TGTGCTTTCCGGGGGACCGGGGAGCTGTTTTTT. This chain links TRBV15 with TRBJ2-2; D perhaps matches TRBD2 (6 bases). Germline lookup yields CDR1 LNHNV and CDR2 YYDKDF (reference sequence). CDR3 length: 11 residues. The complete variable domain, with remaining parts taken from reference TRBV15 and TRBJ2-2, reads DAMVIQNPRYQVTQFGKPVTLSCSQTLNHNVMYWYQQKSSQAPKLLFHYYDKDFNNEADTPDNFQSRRPNTSFCFLDIRSPGLGDTAMYLCAFRGTGELFFGEGSRLTVL.

This clonotype has more than one count but fewer than ten. V gene TRBV5-1 combines with J gene TRBJ2-7; 8 bases agree with TRBD1. Trimming cost V 4 bases and J 7 bases; bases outside gene matches: 13. Germline lookup yields CDR1 SGHRS and CDR2 YFSETQ. The CDR3 consists of 15 residues. As DNA, the CDR3 is TGCGCCAGCAGCGGGTCCGGGACAGGCTTACGGGAGCAGTACTTC. It codes for CASSGSGTGLREQYF.

At least ten counts were recorded for this clonotype. CDR3 coding DNA: TGTGCCAGCCAAACTCTTTTACCCCGGGACAGGGGTTTCTATGGCTACACCTTC. This encodes CASQTLLPRDRGFYGYTF. The V gene is TRBV28, the J gene TRBJ1-2, with 10 bases lining up with TRBD1. Germline V gives CDR1 MDHEN, CDR2 SYDVKM. The ends lost 8 bases at V and 4 bases at J; junction bases unmatched: 19. The CDR3 totals 18 residues.

The sample holds many counts of this clonotype. The chain has TRBV27 and TRBJ2-2; TRBD2 is a possible D gene (5 bases). The length of the CDR3 is 17 residues. V lost 8 bases and J lost 0, with 19 bases in between. Looked up from germline, CDR1 is MNHEY and CDR2 is SMNVEV (reference sequence). CDR3: CASGPSREQTNTGELFF. In DNA form, the CDR3 reads TGTGCCAGCGGACCGTCGAGGGAACAGACGAACACCGGGGAGCTGTTTTTT.